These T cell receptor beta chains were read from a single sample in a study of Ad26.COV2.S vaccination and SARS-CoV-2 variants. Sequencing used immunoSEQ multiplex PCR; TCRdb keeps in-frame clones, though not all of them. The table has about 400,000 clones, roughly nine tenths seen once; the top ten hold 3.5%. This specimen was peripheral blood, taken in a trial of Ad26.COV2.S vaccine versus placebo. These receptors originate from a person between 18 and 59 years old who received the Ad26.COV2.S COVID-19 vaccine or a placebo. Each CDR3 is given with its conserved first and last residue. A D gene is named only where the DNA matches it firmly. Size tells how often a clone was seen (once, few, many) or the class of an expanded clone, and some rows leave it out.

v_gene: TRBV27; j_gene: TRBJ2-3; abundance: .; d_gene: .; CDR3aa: CATRGRVSSTDTQYF; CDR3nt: TGTGCCACCCGAGGTAGGGTTTCTAGCACAGATACGCAGTATTTT
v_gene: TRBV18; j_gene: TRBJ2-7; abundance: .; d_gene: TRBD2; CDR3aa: CASSPPGGIGYEQYF; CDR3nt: TGTGCCAGCTCACCACCCGGGGGGATCGGGTACGAGCAGTACTTC
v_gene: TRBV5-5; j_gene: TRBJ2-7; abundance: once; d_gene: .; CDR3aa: CASSGDLYEQYF; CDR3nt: TGTGCCAGCAGCGGGGACCTCTACGAGCAGTACTTC
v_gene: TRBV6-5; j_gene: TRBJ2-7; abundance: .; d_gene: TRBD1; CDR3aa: CASSLGQEEFYEQYF; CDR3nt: TGTGCCAGCAGTTTGGGACAGGAAGAGTTCTACGAGCAGTACTTC
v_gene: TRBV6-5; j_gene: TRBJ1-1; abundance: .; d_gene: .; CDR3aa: CASSYRGRLATEAFF; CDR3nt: TGTGCCAGCAGTTACCGCGGCAGATTGGCCACTGAAGCTTTCTTT
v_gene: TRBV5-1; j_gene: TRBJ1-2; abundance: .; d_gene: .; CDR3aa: CASSSDPGVGGYTF; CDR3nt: TGCGCCAGCAGCTCCGACCCAGGGGTAGGGGGCTACACCTTC
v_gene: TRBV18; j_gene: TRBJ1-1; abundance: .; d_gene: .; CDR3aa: CASSPVRANTEAFF; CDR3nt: TGTGCCAGCTCACCGGTCAGGGCAAACACTGAAGCTTTCTTT
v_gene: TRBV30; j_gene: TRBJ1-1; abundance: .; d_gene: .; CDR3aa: CARKTKGGVAEAFF; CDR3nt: TGTGCCCGAAAGACCAAGGGCGGGGTCGCTGAAGCTTTCTTT
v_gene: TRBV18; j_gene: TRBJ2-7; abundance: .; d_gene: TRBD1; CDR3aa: CASSPTPRQGAGEQYF; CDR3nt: TGTGCCAGCTCACCAACCCCCCGGCAGGGGGCTGGCGAGCAGTACTTC
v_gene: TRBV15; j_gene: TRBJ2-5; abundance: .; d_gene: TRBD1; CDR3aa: CATSRDLSPGQEETQYF; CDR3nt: TGTGCCACCAGCAGAGATCTTTCCCCGGGACAGGAGGAGACCCAGTACTTC
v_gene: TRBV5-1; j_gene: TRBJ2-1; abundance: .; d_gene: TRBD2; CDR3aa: CASSLRGADEQFF; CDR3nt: TGCGCCAGCAGTTTGCGGGGGGCGGATGAGCAGTTCTTC
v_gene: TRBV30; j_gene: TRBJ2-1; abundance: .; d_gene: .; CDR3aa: CAWVHTGLLGQFF; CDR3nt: TGTGCCTGGGTACACACGGGCCTCCTCGGGCAGTTCTTC
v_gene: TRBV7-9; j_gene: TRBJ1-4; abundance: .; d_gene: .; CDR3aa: CASSFDSTNEKLFF; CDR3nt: TGTGCCAGCAGCTTCGATTCAACTAATGAAAAACTGTTTTTT
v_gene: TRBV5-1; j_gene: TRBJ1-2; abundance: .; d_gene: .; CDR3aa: CASSLDLGTYYGYTF; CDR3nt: TGCGCCAGCAGCTTGGATCTGGGTACTTACTATGGCTACACCTTC
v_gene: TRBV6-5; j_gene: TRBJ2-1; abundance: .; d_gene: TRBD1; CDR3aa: CASSYDADRTNEQFF; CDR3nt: TGTGCCAGCAGTTACGATGCGGACAGGACCAATGAGCAGTTCTTC
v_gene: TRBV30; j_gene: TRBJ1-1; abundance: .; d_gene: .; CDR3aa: CAWSRGTEAFF; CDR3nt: TGTGCCTGGAGTCGAGGTACTGAAGCTTTCTTT
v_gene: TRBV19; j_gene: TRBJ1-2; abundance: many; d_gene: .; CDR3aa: CASSPGPDSGYTF; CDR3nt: TGTGCCAGTAGCCCAGGACCGGACAGTGGCTACACCTTC
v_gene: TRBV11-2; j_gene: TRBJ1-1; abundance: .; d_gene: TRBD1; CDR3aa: CASSSGTGDGRTEAFF; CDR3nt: TGTGCCAGCAGCTCGGGGACAGGGGATGGACGGACTGAAGCTTTCTTT
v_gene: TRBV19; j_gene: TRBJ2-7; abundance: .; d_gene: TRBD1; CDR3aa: CASSRTGIYEQYF; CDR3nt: TGTGCCAGTAGTAGGACAGGCATCTACGAGCAGTACTTC
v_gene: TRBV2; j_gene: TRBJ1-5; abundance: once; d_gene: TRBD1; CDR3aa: CASRADRGAGQPQHF; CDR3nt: TGTGCCAGCAGGGCCGACAGGGGAGCAGGTCAGCCCCAGCATTTT
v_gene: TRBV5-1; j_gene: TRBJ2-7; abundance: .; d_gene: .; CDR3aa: CASSPDSYYEQYF; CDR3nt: TGCGCCAGCAGCCCGGACAGTTACTACGAGCAGTACTTC
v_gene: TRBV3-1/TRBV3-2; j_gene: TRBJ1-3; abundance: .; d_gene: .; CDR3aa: CASSQAGSSGNTIYF; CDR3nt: TGTGCCAGCAGCCAAGCCGGGAGCTCTGGAAACACCATATATTTT
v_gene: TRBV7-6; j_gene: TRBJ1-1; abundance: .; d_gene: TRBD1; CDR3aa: CASSPRTGSSMNTEAFF; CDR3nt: TGTGCCAGCAGCCCTAGGACAGGGAGTTCCATGAACACTGAAGCTTTCTTT
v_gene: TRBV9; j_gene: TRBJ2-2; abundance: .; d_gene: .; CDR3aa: CASSPPSGRTGELFF; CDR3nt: TGTGCCAGCAGCCCTCCCAGTGGGCGAACCGGGGAGCTGTTTTTT
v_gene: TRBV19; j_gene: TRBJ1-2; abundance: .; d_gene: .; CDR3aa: CASGTANNYGYTF; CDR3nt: TGTGCCAGCGGGACCGCAAATAACTATGGCTACACCTTC
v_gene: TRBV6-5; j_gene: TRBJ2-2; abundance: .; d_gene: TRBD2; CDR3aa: CASSRLAVNTGELFF; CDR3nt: TGTGCCAGCAGCAGACTAGCGGTGAACACCGGGGAGCTGTTTTTT
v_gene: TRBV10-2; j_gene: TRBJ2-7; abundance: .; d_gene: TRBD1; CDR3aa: CASTGQGLGEQYF; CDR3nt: TGCGCCAGCACGGGACAGGGGCTCGGCGAGCAGTACTTC
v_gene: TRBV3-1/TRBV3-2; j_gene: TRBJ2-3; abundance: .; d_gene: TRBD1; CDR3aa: CASSQEGGDRDHGDTQYF; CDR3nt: TGTGCCAGCAGCCAAGAAGGTGGGGACAGGGATCATGGAGATACGCAGTATTTT
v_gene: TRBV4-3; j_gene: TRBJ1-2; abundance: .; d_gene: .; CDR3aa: CASSQDRGNYGYTF; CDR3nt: TGCGCCAGCAGCCAGGATCGGGGTAACTATGGCTACACCTTC
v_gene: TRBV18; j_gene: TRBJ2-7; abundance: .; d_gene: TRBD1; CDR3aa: CASSPPTGQGTYEQYF; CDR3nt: TGTGCCAGCTCACCACCGACGGGACAGGGAACTTACGAGCAGTACTTC
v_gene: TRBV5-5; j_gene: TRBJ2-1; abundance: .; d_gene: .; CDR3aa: CASSLLGNEQFF; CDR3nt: TGTGCCAGCAGCTTGCTGGGCAATGAGCAGTTCTTC